The rows below give T cell receptor beta chains drawn from one sample of a study of control samples from healthy donors and cancer patients. Produced via immunoSEQ multiplex PCR; TCRdb's table is partial and in-frame only. The table lists around 76,000 clones, around 90% of them singletons. Sequences were obtained from PBMCs. The origin of the receptors is a woman aged 50 to 60 with colorectal cancer. CDR3s include the opening cysteine and the closing phenylalanine or tryptophan. D genes are given only for firm matches. Clone size appears in some rows only: once, few, many, or a class for an expanded clone.

len	abundance	j_gene	d_gene	v_gene	CDR3aa	CDR3nt
15	-	TRBJ2-1	TRBD2	TRBV19	CASSYSGPSYNEQFF	TGTGCCAGTAGTTATAGCGGGCCCTCCTACAATGAGCAGTTCTTC
15	-	TRBJ2-2	-	TRBV3-1/TRBV3-2	CASSQDGAYPGELFF	TGTGCCAGCAGCCAAGATGGGGCGTACCCCGGGGAGCTGTTTTTT
15	-	TRBJ1-1	TRBD1	TRBV7-6	CASSLVSGGGTEAFF	TGTGCCAGCAGCTTAGTTTCAGGGGGCGGAACGGAAGCTTTCTTT
13	-	TRBJ2-6	-	TRBV5-5	CASSQGGANVLTF	TGTGCCAGCAGCCAGGGAGGGGCCAACGTCCTGACTTTC
15	-	TRBJ2-5	-	TRBV18	CASSPAMGGQETQYF	TGTGCCAGCTCACCGGCGATGGGGGGACAAGAGACCCAGTACTTC
15	once	TRBJ2-3	TRBD2	TRBV6-5	CASSRTSGGPDTQYF	TGTGCCAGCAGCCGTACTAGCGGGGGGCCGGATACGCAGTATTTT
15	-	TRBJ1-6	TRBD1	TRBV27	CASRPPGQYNSPLHF	TGTGCCAGCAGACCCCCGGGACAGTATAATTCACCCCTCCACTTT
11	-	TRBJ2-4	-	TRBV12-3/TRBV12-4	CASSFDLIQYF	TGTGCCAGCAGTTTCGACCTTATTCAGTACTTC
13	-	TRBJ1-2	-	TRBV5-1	CASSLDSTYGYTF	TGCGCCAGCAGCTTGGACAGCACCTATGGCTACACCTTC
13	-	TRBJ1-1	-	TRBV5-6	CASSLTGNTEAFF	TGTGCCAGCAGCCTGACAGGGAACACTGAAGCTTTCTTT
16	-	TRBJ1-1	TRBD1	TRBV5-1	CASSLTGGGLNTEAFF	TGCGCCAGCAGCTTGACAGGGGGCGGCCTAAACACTGAAGCTTTCTTT
15	-	TRBJ1-2	-	TRBV28	CATYGPGMRLYGYTF	TGTGCCACCTACGGGCCCGGTATGCGTCTCTATGGCTACACCTTC
16	-	TRBJ2-5	TRBD2	TRBV5-1	CASKETSGVSQETQYF	TGCGCCAGCAAAGAGACTAGCGGGGTTTCCCAAGAGACCCAGTACTTC
13	-	TRBJ1-2	-	TRBV12-3/TRBV12-4	CASSLDNVWGYTF	TGTGCCAGCAGTTTGGACAATGTCTGGGGCTACACCTTC
17	-	TRBJ2-5	TRBD2	TRBV28	CASIHLDVAGRGETQYF	TGTGCCAGCATTCACTTGGATGTAGCGGGGAGGGGAGAGACCCAGTACTTC
17	-	TRBJ1-2	TRBD1	TRBV6-1	CASRETGTGGFTYGYTF	TGTGCCAGCAGAGAAACCGGGACAGGGGGCTTTACCTATGGCTACACCTTC
12	-	TRBJ2-1	-	TRBV7-3	CASSTQGGEQFF	TGTGCCAGCAGCACCCAGGGAGGTGAGCAGTTCTTC
15	-	TRBJ2-3	-	TRBV10-1	CASSSSAQYTDTQYF	TGCGCCAGCAGTTCGTCGGCCCAATACACAGATACGCAGTATTTT
15	-	TRBJ1-5	-	TRBV7-2	CASSSVGGAVQPQHF	TGTGCCAGCAGCAGCGTCGGGGGCGCGGTTCAGCCCCAGCATTTT
15	few	TRBJ2-3	-	TRBV6-2/TRBV6-3	CASSYGAGETDTQYF	TGTGCCAGCAGTTACGGCGCAGGGGAAACAGATACGCAGTATTTT
15	few	TRBJ1-1	-	TRBV5-8	CASSFVGGVNTEAFF	TGTGCCAGCAGCTTCGTGGGGGGCGTGAACACTGAAGCTTTCTTT
13	-	TRBJ2-4	-	TRBV19	CASRGLAKNIQYF	TGTGCCAGCAGGGGACTAGCCAAAAACATTCAGTACTTC
13	-	TRBJ2-3	-	TRBV4-1	CASSQEPTDTQYF	TGCGCCAGCAGCCAAGAGCCTACAGATACGCAGTATTTT
15	-	TRBJ1-5	TRBD1	TRBV5-1	CASSLGTGGNQPQHF	TGCGCCAGCAGCTTGGGGACAGGGGGGAACCAGCCCCAGCATTTT
15	-	TRBJ2-6	-	TRBV29-1	CSVGEGISGANVLTF	TGCAGCGTTGGTGAGGGAATCTCTGGGGCCAACGTCCTGACTTTC
13	-	TRBJ2-2	-	TRBV5-8	CASSSYSTGELFF	TGTGCCAGCAGCTCCTACTCTACCGGGGAGCTGTTTTTT
17	-	TRBJ1-3	-	TRBV7-2	CASSLSSGRDRRNTIYF	TGTGCCAGCAGCTTATCCTCGGGCAGGGATAGGAGAAACACCATATATTTT
15	-	TRBJ1-1	TRBD1	TRBV18	CASSPQTGENTEAFF	TGTGCCAGCTCACCTCAGACAGGGGAGAACACTGAAGCTTTCTTT
14	few	TRBJ1-5	-	TRBV6-5	CASSPHSLYQPQHF	TGTGCCAGCTCCCCACACAGCCTTTATCAGCCCCAGCATTTT
17	-	TRBJ1-2	-	TRBV19	CASSLHPAGTIRKGYTF	TGTGCCAGTAGTCTACACCCCGCCGGGACTATAAGGAAGGGCTACACCTTC
16	-	TRBJ2-3	TRBD2	TRBV2	CASSKGTSGGMGTQYF	TGTGCCAGCTCTAAGGGGACTAGCGGGGGAATGGGGACGCAGTATTTT
15	-	TRBJ1-6	-	TRBV7-3	CASSLFSGNNSPLHF	TGTGCCAGCAGCTTATTTTCAGGGAATAATTCACCCCTCCACTTT
20	-	TRBJ1-4	-	TRBV15	CATSRAYGVIIFATNEKLFF	TGTGCCACCAGCAGAGCATATGGGGTAATCATCTTTGCAACTAATGAAAAACTGTTTTTT
16	-	TRBJ1-5	-	TRBV6-6	CASSYSSRVRSQPQHF	TGTGCCAGCAGTTACTCGAGCAGGGTGAGGTCTCAGCCCCAGCATTTT
18	-	TRBJ2-2	-	TRBV29-1	CSVDLGNRDTKNTGELFF	TGCAGCGTTGATCTTGGGAACAGGGATACAAAGAACACCGGGGAGCTGTTTTTT
16	-	TRBJ2-1	-	TRBV4-3	CASSQELRRIPNEQFF	TGCGCCAGCAGCCAAGAACTACGGAGGATCCCGAATGAGCAGTTCTTC
12	-	TRBJ1-1	-	TRBV6-5	CASSFRDTEAFF	TGTGCCAGCAGTTTCCGGGACACCGAAGCTTTCTTT
16	-	TRBJ1-5	-	TRBV21-1	CASSKGRGVGNQPQHF	TGTGCCAGCAGCAAAGGCAGGGGAGTGGGCAATCAGCCCCAGCATTTT
10	-	TRBJ1-5	-	TRBV5-8	CASSPWPQHF	TGTGCCAGCAGCCCCTGGCCCCAGCATTTT
15	-	TRBJ1-6	-	TRBV5-6	CASSKQLDRNSPLHF	TGTGCCAGCAGCAAGCAGTTGGACAGAAATTCACCCCTCCACTTT
12	-	TRBJ2-2	-	TRBV7-9	CASSLVPGELFF	TGTGCCAGCAGCCTCGTCCCGGGGGAGCTGTTTTTT
15	-	TRBJ2-2	-	TRBV7-9	CASSRSGSNTGELFF	TGTGCCAGCAGCCGAAGCGGGTCCAACACCGGGGAGCTGTTTTTT
13	-	TRBJ1-1	-	TRBV6-5	CASSPSMSTEAFF	TGTGCCAGCAGTCCGTCGATGAGCACTGAAGCTTTCTTT
15	-	TRBJ2-3	-	TRBV3-1/TRBV3-2	CASSPTGSSTDTQYF	TGTGCCAGCAGCCCGACAGGTTCTAGCACAGATACGCAGTATTTT
18	-	TRBJ2-3	-	TRBV3-1/TRBV3-2	CASSQEPSALTCTDTQYF	TGTGCCAGCAGCCAAGAGCCTAGCGCTCTAACCTGCACAGATACGCAGTATTTT
16	-	TRBJ2-5	TRBD2	TRBV5-6	CASSLGAGGFQETQYF	TGTGCCAGCAGCTTGGGAGCGGGGGGCTTCCAAGAGACCCAGTACTTC
12	-	TRBJ2-2	-	TRBV27	CASSPNGGELFF	TGTGCCAGCAGTCCCAATGGCGGGGAGCTGTTTTTT
18	-	TRBJ2-3	TRBD2	TRBV18	CASSPSGGALSSTDTQYF	TGTGCCAGCTCACCCAGCGGGGGGGCCCTGAGTAGCACAGATACGCAGTATTTT
13	-	TRBJ2-2	TRBD1	TRBV10-1	CASNRQGTGELFF	TGCGCCAGCAATAGACAGGGGACCGGGGAGCTGTTTTTT
14	-	TRBJ1-4	TRBD1	TRBV2	CASTSQGRNEKLFF	TGTGCCAGCACCTCACAGGGGAGAAACGAAAAACTGTTTTTT